A selection of T cell receptor beta chains follows, all from one sample in a study of shared clonotypes between healthy human individuals. Assay used: immunoSEQ multiplex PCR; TCRdb lists only in-frame clones, some missing. The sample yields roughly 2 million clones, around 95% seen once. The sequenced sample consisted of naive CD4+ T cells sorted from blood. The receptors were sampled from a man aged 18 to 30 in good health. CDR3s include the opening cysteine and the closing phenylalanine or tryptophan. The D gene is left open where the match is weak. Clone size is shown for a subset of rows, as once, few, many or a class of expanded clone.

CDR3 DNA,CDR3 protein,clone size,D gene,V gene,J gene
TGTGCCACCAGCAGGACCGGGACAGCCATCTACACCTTC,CATSRTGTAIYTF,once,TRBD1,TRBV15,TRBJ1-2
TGTGCCAGCAGTGAACCCCCCTCTAATGGCTACACCTTC,CASSEPPSNGYTF,-,-,TRBV6-1,TRBJ1-2
TGTGCCAGCAGTGAAGGTTTGGGAAGTTGCACCTTC,CASSEGLGSCTF,-,-,TRBV25-1,TRBJ1-2
TGCGCCAGCAGCAACCCTTTTGGGGGGAAAGACTATGGCTACACCTTC,CASSNPFGGKDYGYTF,once,-,TRBV5-1,TRBJ1-2
TGTGCCTGGAGTGATGGCGGGGGACTGCATGAAAAACTGTTTTTT,CAWSDGGGLHEKLFF,-,-,TRBV30,TRBJ1-4
TGCAGCGTTGAAAGTCAGCCTGGGAATGGCTACACCTTC,CSVESQPGNGYTF,-,-,TRBV29-1,TRBJ1-2
TGTGCCAGCAGCTTACGACTAGCGGGAGGGCCCGACGAGCAGTACTTC,CASSLRLAGGPDEQYF,-,TRBD2,TRBV7-2,TRBJ2-7
TGTGCCTGGAGTGTCGGTAGCACAGATACGCAGTATTTT,CAWSVGSTDTQYF,-,-,TRBV30,TRBJ2-3
TGTGCCAGCAGTGAAGTAGGCGGACAGGGGAACACTGAAGCTTTCTTT,CASSEVGGQGNTEAFF,-,TRBD1,TRBV6-1,TRBJ1-1
TGTGCCAGCAGCCAAGAAGAGGCTTTCCATGAGCAGTTCTTC,CASSQEEAFHEQFF,-,-,TRBV4-2,TRBJ2-1
TGTGCCAGCCAAATTTGGGGTTTTGGCTACACCTTC,CASQIWGFGYTF,-,-,TRBV28,TRBJ1-2
TGTGCCTGGAGCCTCATCCGAAGCGGGCAGCAAGGCTACACCTTC,CAWSLIRSGQQGYTF,-,-,TRBV30,TRBJ1-2
TGTGCCAGCAGATCCGGGACAGGGAACACCGGGGAGCTGTTTTTT,CASRSGTGNTGELFF,-,TRBD1,TRBV11-2,TRBJ2-2
TGTGCCAGCAGTTATGCCCGGGACAGCTACGAGCAGTACTTC,CASSYARDSYEQYF,-,TRBD1,TRBV2,TRBJ2-7
TGTGCCAGCAGCATTCCCCGGGACAGTAACAATGAGCAGTTCTTC,CASSIPRDSNNEQFF,-,TRBD1,TRBV7-8,TRBJ2-1
TGTGCCAGCAGCCAGCTGTGGACTGGTGGGGAGCAGTACTTC,CASSQLWTGGEQYF,-,-,TRBV14,TRBJ2-7
TGTGCCTGGAGACCGGGACTAGCGGGGGGGCGCAGATACGAGACCCAGTACTTC,CAWRPGLAGGRRYETQYF,-,TRBD2,TRBV30,TRBJ2-5
TGTGCCTCCAGGAGGGTGATGAACACTGAAGCTTTCTTT,CASRRVMNTEAFF,-,-,TRBV30,TRBJ1-1
TGTGCCTGGAGTGGCCTTGGTGGTGCTCAGCCCCAGCATTTT,CAWSGLGGAQPQHF,-,-,TRBV30,TRBJ1-5
TGTGCCAGCAGTGAGTTGCGGGGGACCTATAATTCACCCCTCCACTTT,CASSELRGTYNSPLHF,-,-,TRBV25-1,TRBJ1-6
TGCAGCGTACCAGGGGGCCGCTATGGCTACACCTTC,CSVPGGRYGYTF,once,TRBD1,TRBV29-1,TRBJ1-2
TGTGCCAGCAGCTTAGTACGGAGCGGGCCCCGGAGTGAGCAGTTCTTC,CASSLVRSGPRSEQFF,-,-,TRBV11-2,TRBJ2-1
TGTGCCAGTAGTAGTACAGGGTCCACAGATACGCAGTATTTT,CASSSTGSTDTQYF,-,-,TRBV19,TRBJ2-3
TGTGCCAGCAGGTTGCAGGGAAACGAGCAGTACTTC,CASRLQGNEQYF,-,-,TRBV2,TRBJ2-7
TGTGCCACCAGCAGAGGAAGTAATTCACCCCTCCACTTT,CATSRGSNSPLHF,-,-,TRBV15,TRBJ1-6
TGTGCCAGTGTGGTTCTATATGGCTACACCTTC,CASVVLYGYTF,-,-,TRBV2,TRBJ1-2
TGTGCCAGCAGTTTAAGGGACAGGGCGGTCTACGAGCAGTACTTC,CASSLRDRAVYEQYF,-,TRBD1,TRBV28,TRBJ2-7
TGTGCCATCAGTGAGTCTTCATATCGAGGACGTACTAGCACAGATACGCAGTATTTT,CAISESSYRGRTSTDTQYF,-,-,TRBV10-3,TRBJ2-3
TGTGCCAGCAATCGGGGGGTCGGGGAGCTGTTTTTT,CASNRGVGELFF,once,TRBD2,TRBV2,TRBJ2-2
TGTGCCAGCTCGGGACAGGGGGCTTCACCCCTCCACTTT,CASSGQGASPLHF,-,TRBD1,TRBV28,TRBJ1-6
TGCAGTGCTAGAGATCTTTCCGAGCAGTACTTC,CSARDLSEQYF,few,-,TRBV20-1,TRBJ2-7